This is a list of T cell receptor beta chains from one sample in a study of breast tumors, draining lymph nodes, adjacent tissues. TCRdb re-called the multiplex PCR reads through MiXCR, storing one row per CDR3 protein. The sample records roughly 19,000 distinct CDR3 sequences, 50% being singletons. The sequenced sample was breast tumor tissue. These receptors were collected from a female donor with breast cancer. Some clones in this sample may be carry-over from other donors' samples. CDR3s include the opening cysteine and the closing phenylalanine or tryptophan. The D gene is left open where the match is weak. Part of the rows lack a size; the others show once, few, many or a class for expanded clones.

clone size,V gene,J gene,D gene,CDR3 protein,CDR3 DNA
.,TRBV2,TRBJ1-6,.,CASTNQGDPPLHF,TGTGCCAGCACCAACCAAGGGGATCCACCCCTCCACTTT
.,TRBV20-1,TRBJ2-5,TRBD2,CSARGGAGGLAGQETQYF,TGCAGTGCTAGAGGGGGAGCGGGAGGTTTGGCGGGCCAAGAGACCCAGTACTTC
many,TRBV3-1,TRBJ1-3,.,CASSQVEGNTIYF,TGTGCCAGCAGCCAAGTCGAGGGAAACACCATATATTTT
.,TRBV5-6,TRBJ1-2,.,CASSLGQSYGYTF,TGTGCCAGCAGCTTGGGACAGTCTTATGGCTACACCTTC
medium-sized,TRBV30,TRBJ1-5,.,CAWGWARQNQPQHF,TGTGCCTGGGGTTGGGCGAGACAAAATCAGCCCCAGCATTTT
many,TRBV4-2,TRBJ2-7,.,CASSRVDADFPYEQYF,TGTGCCAGCAGTCGCGTAGACGCCGATTTCCCCTACGAGCAGTACTTC
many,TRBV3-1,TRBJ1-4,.,CASSLRQGGDEKLFF,TGTGCCAGCAGCCTCCGGCAGGGCGGGGATGAAAAACTGTTTTTT
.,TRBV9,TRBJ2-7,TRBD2,CASSVSELAGNEQYF,TGTGCCAGCAGCGTAAGTGAACTAGCGGGCAACGAGCAGTACTTC
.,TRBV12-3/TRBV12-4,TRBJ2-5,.,CASSLTRQETQYF,TGTGCCAGCAGTTTAACCAGGCAAGAGACCCAGTACTTC
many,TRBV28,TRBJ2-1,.,CASGGGGRVYNEQFF,TGTGCCAGCGGCGGGGGCGGGAGAGTCTACAATGAGCAGTTCTTC
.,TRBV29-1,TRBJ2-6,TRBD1,CSVYGTGKSSGANVLTF,TGCAGCGTTTACGGGACAGGGAAGAGCTCTGGGGCCAACGTCCTGACTTTC
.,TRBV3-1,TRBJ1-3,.,CAGSAPGTGNIVYF,TGTGCCGGCAGCGCACCAGGGACTGGAAACATCGTATATTTT
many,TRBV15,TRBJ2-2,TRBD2,CATSTRRTSSYTGELFF,TGTGCCACCAGCACCCGACGGACTAGCAGTTACACCGGGGAGCTGTTTTTT
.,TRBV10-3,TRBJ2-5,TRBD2,CATRTSGRAGETQYF,TGTGCCACGCGGACTAGCGGGAGGGCCGGGGAGACCCAGTACTTC
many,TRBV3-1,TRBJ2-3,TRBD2,CASSQGWAGEGSTDTQYF,TGTGCCAGCAGCCAAGGGTGGGCGGGAGAAGGGAGCACAGATACGCAGTATTTT
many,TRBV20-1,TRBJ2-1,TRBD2,CSAYSGSTNEQFF,TGCAGTGCCTATAGCGGGAGTACAAATGAGCAGTTCTTC
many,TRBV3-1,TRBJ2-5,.,CASSPPGLETQYF,TGTGCCAGCAGCCCCCCAGGGTTGGAGACCCAGTACTTC
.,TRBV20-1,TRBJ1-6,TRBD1,CSARTSGTVANPLHF,TGCAGTGCTAGAACTAGCGGGACAGTAGCTAACCCCCTCCACTTT
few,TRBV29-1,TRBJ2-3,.,CSVVRQGGNLDTQYF,TGCAGCGTTGTGAGGCAGGGGGGGAACTTAGATACGCAGTATTTT
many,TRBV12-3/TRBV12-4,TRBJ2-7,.,CASSSGLTYEQYF,TGTGCCAGCAGTTCGGGACTGACCTACGAGCAGTACTTC
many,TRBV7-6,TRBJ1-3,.,CASSLGPYSPGNTIYF,TGTGCCAGCAGCTTAGGACCGTACAGTCCTGGAAACACCATATATTTT
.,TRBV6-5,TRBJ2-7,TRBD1,CASSTTGTGGYEQYF,TGTGCCAGCTCGACGACCGGGACAGGGGGCTACGAGCAGTACTTC
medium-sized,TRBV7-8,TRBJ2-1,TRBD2,CASSQGLAVNNEQFF,TGTGCCAGCAGCCAGGGACTAGCGGTAAACAATGAGCAGTTCTTC
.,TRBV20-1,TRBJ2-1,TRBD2,CSARSDRLAAGHPNEQFF,TGCAGTGCTAGATCCGACAGACTAGCGGCGGGGCACCCCAATGAGCAGTTCTTC
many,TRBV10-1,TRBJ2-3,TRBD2,CASSPPPGTSSFGTDTQYF,TGCGCCAGCAGCCCCCCCCCCGGGACTAGCTCCTTTGGCACAGATACGCAGTATTTT
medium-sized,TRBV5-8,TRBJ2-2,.,CASSFGTRRNTGELFF,TGTGCCAGCAGCTTTGGGACGCGGCGAAACACCGGGGAGCTGTTTTTT
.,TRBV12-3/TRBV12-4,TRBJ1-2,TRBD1,CASSFRGGGYTF,TGTGCCAGCAGTTTCAGGGGGGGTGGCTACACCTTC
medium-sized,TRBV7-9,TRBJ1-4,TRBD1,CASSLVGTDEKLFF,TGTGCCAGCAGCTTAGTGGGGACAGATGAAAAACTGTTTTTT
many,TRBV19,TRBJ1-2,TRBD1,CASSSLQGADGYTF,TGTGCCAGTAGTAGCCTACAGGGGGCGGATGGCTACACCTTC
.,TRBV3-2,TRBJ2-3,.,CASNGGRASTDTQYF,TGTGCCAGCAACGGCGGGAGGGCCAGTACAGATACGCAGTATTTT
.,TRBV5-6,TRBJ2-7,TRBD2,CASSPGTSGYYEQYF,TGTGCCAGCAGTCCCGGGACTAGCGGATACTACGAGCAGTACTTT
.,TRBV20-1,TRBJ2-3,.,CSARDRADTQYF,TGCAGTGCTAGAGACCGCGCAGATACGCAGTATTTT